The sequence of this T cell receptor (beta chain) was determined in a study of CD8 T cells in ankylosing spondylitis. This clonotype was seen ten or more times. Quantitative barcoded 5'-RACE was used to prepare TCR beta libraries. TCRdb independently ran MiXCR on the 5' RACE reads; one entry per CDR3 protein. The table has 250,000 or so distinct CDR3 sequences, 20% to 30% seen once. With 5 bases removed from V and 6 bases from J, the gap between germline ends came to 16 bases. From germline, CDR1 is SGHAT and CDR2 FQDESV (reference sequence). The CDR3 runs to 14 residues. The source is a male donor with ankylosing spondylitis or in good health (not recorded which). The material sequenced was blood, either unsorted or a sorted T cell fraction (not recorded which). V and J are TRBV11-1 and TRBJ2-5, with D possibly TRBD1 on 6 matching bases. The CDR3 loop reads CASSPVRGGKTQYF. As DNA, the CDR3 is TGTGCCAGCAGCCCAGTCAGGGGCGGTAAGACCCAGTACTTC.